This entry describes one T cell receptor beta chain. Its target is not known. The entry originates in a study of shared clonotypes between healthy human individuals. Each donor was a Caucasian adult residing in Nashville, Tennessee. V lost 2 bases and J 0 bases, leaving 5 bases between the germline ends. In germline, CDR1 is MNHNY, CDR2 SVGAGI (reference sequence). The CDR3 covers 13 residues. Broader study findings: Although depth was large, rarefaction showed that sequencing of the sorted subsets was incomplete.

Each replicate PCR on the sorted subsets used about 0.2 ug DNA (about 30,000 T cell genomes). The assay was immunoSEQ multiplex PCR, and TCRdb's table has in-frame clones only and misses some. The sample records about 1,500,000 clones, 96% being singletons. The chain couples TRBV6-6 to TRBJ2-7; no definite D call. The origin of this receptor is a man aged 30 to 39 in good health. Sequences were obtained from naive CD4+ T cells sorted from blood. Subset in this sample: CD45RA+ positively selected. CDR3 coding DNA: TGTGCCAGCAGTTACAAAAGCTCCTACGAGCAGTACTTC. It encodes CASSYKSSYEQYF.